There are a few counts of the clone carrying this TCR beta chain. Its specificity is not known. Germline V gives CDR1 SGHNT, CDR2 YENEEA. The CDR3 extends over 15 amino acids. The ends were cut back, 5 bases at V and 8 bases at J, with 19 bases in the middle. This sample was taken from a study of shared clonotypes between healthy human individuals. Study results and caveats: In this cohort, only blood was sampled, and tissue repertoires likely differ.

Profiling relied on immunoSEQ multiplex PCR, and the TCRdb table lists in-frame clones only, not all of them. This table holds some 660,000 clones, roughly 73% found once. The TCR sequence derives from a woman between 25 and 40 years old in good health. V usage is TRBV11-3 and J usage is TRBJ2-1; either TRBD1 or TRBD2 may fit D (6 bases each). Sequences were obtained from memory CD4+ T cells sorted from blood. Subset noted: CD45RA-negative fraction. CDR3 residues: CASSPGTFGGHEQFF. Here the CDR3 DNA reads TGTGCCAGCAGCCCTGGGACATTCGGGGGTCATGAGCAGTTCTTC.